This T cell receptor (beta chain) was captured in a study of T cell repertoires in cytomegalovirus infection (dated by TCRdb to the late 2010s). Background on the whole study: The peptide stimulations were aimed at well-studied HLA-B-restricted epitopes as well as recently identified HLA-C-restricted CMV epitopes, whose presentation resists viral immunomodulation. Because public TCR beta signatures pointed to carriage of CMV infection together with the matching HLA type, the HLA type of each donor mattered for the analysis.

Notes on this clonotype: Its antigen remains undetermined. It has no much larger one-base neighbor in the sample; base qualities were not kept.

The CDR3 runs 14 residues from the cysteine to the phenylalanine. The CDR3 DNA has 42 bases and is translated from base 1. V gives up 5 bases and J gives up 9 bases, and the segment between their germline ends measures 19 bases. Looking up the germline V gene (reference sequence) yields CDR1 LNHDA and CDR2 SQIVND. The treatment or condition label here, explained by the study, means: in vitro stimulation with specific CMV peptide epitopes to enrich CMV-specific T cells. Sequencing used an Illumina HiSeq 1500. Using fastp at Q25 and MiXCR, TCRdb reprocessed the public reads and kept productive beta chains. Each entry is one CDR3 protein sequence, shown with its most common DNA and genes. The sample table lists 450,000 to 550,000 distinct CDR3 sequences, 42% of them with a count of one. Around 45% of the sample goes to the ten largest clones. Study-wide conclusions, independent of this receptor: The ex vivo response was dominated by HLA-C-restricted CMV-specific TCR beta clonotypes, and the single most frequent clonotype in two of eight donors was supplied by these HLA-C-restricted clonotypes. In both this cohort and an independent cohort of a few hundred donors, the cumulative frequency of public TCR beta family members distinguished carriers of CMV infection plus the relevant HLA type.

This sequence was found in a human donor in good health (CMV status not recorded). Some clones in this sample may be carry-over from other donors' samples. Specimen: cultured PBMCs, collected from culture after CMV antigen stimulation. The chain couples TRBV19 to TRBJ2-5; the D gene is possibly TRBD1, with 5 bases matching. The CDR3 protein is CASSSDGHTRAQYF. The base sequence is TGTGCCAGTAGTTCCGACGGACACACAAGGGCCCAGTACTTC.